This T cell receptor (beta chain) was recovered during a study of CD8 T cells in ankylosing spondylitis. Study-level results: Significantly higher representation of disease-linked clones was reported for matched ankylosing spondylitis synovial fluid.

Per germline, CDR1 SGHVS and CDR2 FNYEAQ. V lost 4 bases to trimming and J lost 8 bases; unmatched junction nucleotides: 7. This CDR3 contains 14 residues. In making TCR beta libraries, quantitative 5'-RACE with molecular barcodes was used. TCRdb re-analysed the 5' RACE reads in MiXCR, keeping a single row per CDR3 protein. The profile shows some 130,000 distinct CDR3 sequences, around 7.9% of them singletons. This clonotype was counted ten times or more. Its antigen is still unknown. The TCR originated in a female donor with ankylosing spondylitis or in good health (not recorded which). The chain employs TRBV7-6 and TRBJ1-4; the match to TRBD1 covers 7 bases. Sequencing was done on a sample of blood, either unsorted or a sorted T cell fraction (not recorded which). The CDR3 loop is CASSSTGVGEKLFF. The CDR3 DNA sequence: TGTGCCAGCAGCTCCACAGGGGTAGGGGAAAAACTGTTTTTT.